This passage covers 17 T cell receptor beta chains from one sample sequenced in a study of technical replicates of blood from a handful of donors. TCRdb's copy holds only in-frame clones and misses some; the assay was immunoSEQ multiplex PCR. This sample carries 70,000 to 75,000 clones, 95% of them seen once, and the ten largest clones take about 0.25%. The sample comprised T cells isolated from PBMCs. The origin of the receptors is a human donor in good health.

The chain couples TRBV5-8 to TRBJ1-1; TRBD1 aligns across 7 bases. From germline, CDR1 is SGHTS and CDR2 YDEGEE. V dropped 3 bases and J dropped 8; count of bases not matched to a gene: 19. The CDR3 has 17 residues. CDR3 sequence reads: CASSSTWGDRAKTEAFF. The CDR3 region has the DNA TGTGCCAGCAGCTCTACGTGGGGCGACAGGGCGAAAACGGAAGCTTTCTTT. The variable domain in full, with the rest retrieved from reference TRBV5-8 and TRBJ1-1, is EAGVTQSPTHLIKTRGQQATLRCSPISGHTSVYWYQQALGLGLQFLLWYDEGEERNRGNFPPRFSGRQFPNYSSELNVNALELEDSALYLCASSSTWGDRAKTEAFFGQGTRLTVV.

The genes are TRBV2 and TRBJ2-7; TRBD1 might be the D (5 bases). Trimming took off 3 bases at V and 3 bases at J, with 9 bases between the two ends. This CDR3 contains 13 residues. Per germline, CDR1 SNHLY and CDR2 FYNNEI. Here the CDR3 reads CASSDPTDYEQYF. For the CDR3, the DNA is TGTGCCAGCAGTGACCCGACAGACTACGAGCAGTACTTC.

V and J are TRBV18 and TRBJ1-1, with D possibly TRBD1 on 6 matching bases. This CDR3 is 13 amino acids long. From germline, CDR1 is KGHSH and CDR2 LQKENI. The V end was cut by 6 bases, the J end by 1 base, with 9 bases between. The CDR3 is CASSQGRNTEAFF. The CDR3, as DNA: TGTGCCAGCTCCCAGGGGCGGAACACTGAAGCTTTCTTT.

The V gene is TRBV13, the J gene TRBJ2-2, with 9 bases aligning to TRBD1. This CDR3 has 15 amino acids. Germline values: CDR1 PRHDT, CDR2 FYEKMQ (reference sequence). V lost 5 bases, J lost 5 bases, and 6 bases stayed unmatched. The CDR3 DNA reads as TGTGCCAGCAGCCCCGGGACAGGGAGAACCGGGGAGCTGTTTTTT. Protein product: CASSPGTGRTGELFF.

This chain connects TRBV10-1 to TRBJ2-2, with TRBD1 as a possible D gene (6 bases). Trimming cost V 6 bases and J 2 bases, with 13 bases left between them. The CDR3 is 15 amino acids. Germline CDR1 reads WNHNN; CDR2 reads SYGVQD (reference sequence). CDR3 bases: TGCGCCAGCAGCGACGAGGGGGATAACACCGGGGAGCTGTTTTTT. This encodes CASSDEGDNTGELFF.

V is TRBV5-1 and J is TRBJ1-2; 11 bases align to TRBD1. Germline V lookup: CDR1 SGHRS, CDR2 YFSETQ. The V segment lost 0 bases and the J segment 5 bases; nucleotides outside the gene matches: 3. The CDR3 covers 15 residues. CDR3 bases: TGCGCCAGCAGCTTGGAGGGACAGGGGGGTTATGGCTACACCTTC. Its translation: CASSLEGQGGYGYTF.

The chain is built from TRBV19 and TRBJ2-1; 7 bases agree with TRBD1. Trimming took 4 bases from V and 8 from J; bases not matched to a gene: 5. Looked up from germline, CDR1 is LNHDA and CDR2 is SQIVND (reference sequence). The CDR3 extends over 13 amino acids. The CDR3 DNA reads as TGTGCCAGTAGTACTAGGACAGGTTATGAGCAGTTCTTC. It is translated as CASSTRTGYEQFF.

J is TRBJ1-5 and V is TRBV28; 7 nucleotides match TRBD1. Germline CDR1 is MDHEN and CDR2 is SYDVKM. J gave up 0 bases and V 3 bases, and 2 bases lay outside the gene matches. The CDR3 has 15 amino acids. The DNA of the CDR3 is TGTGCCAGCAGTTTGGGACAGTATAGCAATCAGCCCCAGCATTTT. Translated: CASSLGQYSNQPQHF.

This clone was picked up a small number of times. This chain uses TRBV6-1 with TRBJ2-1; D gene uncertain. The V gene lost 1 base and the J gene lost 3 bases, with 4 bases spanning the gap. CDR1 is MNHNS, CDR2 SASEGT, per germline. The length of the CDR3 is 13 residues. CDR3 residues: CASSEDSYNEQFF. In nucleotides, the CDR3 is TGTGCCAGCAGTGAAGACAGCTACAATGAGCAGTTCTTC.

The V gene is TRBV19, the J gene TRBJ1-1, with 11 bases that match TRBD1. Germline V lookup: CDR1 LNHDA, CDR2 SQIVND (reference sequence). With V trimmed by 9 bases and J by 4 bases, 10 bases remained unmatched. The CDR3 sequence is 15 residues long. CDR3 protein: CASTPRGTGGTEAFF. In DNA form, the CDR3 reads TGTGCCAGCACCCCTCGGGGGACAGGGGGCACTGAAGCTTTCTTT. The whole variable domain, filled in from reference TRBV19 and TRBJ1-1, reads DGGITQSPKYLFRKEGQNVTLSCEQNLNHDAMYWYRQDPGQGLRLIYYSQIVNDFQKGDIAEGYSVSREKKESFPLTVTSAQKNPTAFYLCASTPRGTGGTEAFFGQGTRLTVV.

The rearrangement joins TRBV6-5 to TRBJ2-2; D is ambiguous. Germline-derived CDR1 and CDR2 are MNHEY and SVGAGI. Trimming took 3 bases from V and 8 from J, leaving 7 bases between them. CDR3 length: 12 amino acids. CDR3 nucleotides: TGTGCCAGCAGTTATTCCGGGGGGGAGCTGTTTTTT. This encodes CASSYSGGELFF.

The rearrangement links TRBV6-6 to TRBJ2-5; 10 bases line up with TRBD2. The CDR3 is 16 residues long. The V gene's germline CDR1 is MNHNY and CDR2 SVGAGI (reference sequence). The trim removed 0 bases at V and 5 bases at J, leaving 6 bases unmatched. CDR3 loop: CASSYSFPSGSETQYF. The CDR3 bases are TGTGCCAGCAGTTACTCGTTCCCTAGCGGGAGTGAGACCCAGTACTTC.

V is TRBV5-1 and J is TRBJ2-2; TRBD1 is a possible D gene (6 bases). The germline V and J ends were trimmed by 4 bases and 6 bases, with 16 bases remaining between them. This CDR3 is built from 15 residues. Per germline, CDR1 SGHRS and CDR2 YFSETQ. CDR3 in DNA: TGCGCCAGCAGCCAAGGTAACAGGGTCGCCGGGGAGCTGTTTTTT. It encodes CASSQGNRVAGELFF.

The gene calls are TRBV25-1 and TRBJ2-5; D remains ambiguous. The ends were cut back, 4 bases at V and 5 bases at J, with 14 bases in the middle. The germline CDR1 and CDR2 sequences are MGHDK and SYGVNS. This CDR3 spans 14 amino acids. This chain's CDR3 is CASSGAWVLETQYF. In DNA, the CDR3 is TGTGCCAGCAGTGGGGCGTGGGTGCTTGAGACCCAGTACTTC.

In DNA form, the CDR3 reads TGTGCCAGTAGTATCCAGACAGGGTATCAGCCCCAGCATTTT. It translates to CASSIQTGYQPQHF. The gene calls are TRBV19 and TRBJ1-5, with TRBD1 matching over 7 bases. V was clipped by 3 bases and J by 5 bases; unmatched bases: 4. The CDR3 has 14 residues. CDR1 and CDR2 (germline): LNHDA, SQIVND (reference sequence).

The rearrangement joins TRBV11-2 to TRBJ1-1, with TRBD1 matching over 8 bases. CDR3 length: 14 residues. V was pared by 5 bases and J by 1 base, with 3 bases of the junction left unmatched. Germline CDR1 SGHAT, CDR2 FQNNGV. CDR3 nucleotide sequence: TGTGCCAGCAGCAGGGGGACAGGGAACACTGAAGCTTTCTTT. It specifies CASSRGTGNTEAFF.

The chain is built from TRBV9 and TRBJ2-2; TRBD2 might be the D (5 bases). Deletions cut 7 bases from V and 7 bases from J, with 23 bases between. Germline V gives CDR1 SGDLS, CDR2 YYNGEE. This CDR3 is built from 16 residues. This CDR3 reads CASGSWDRRTFGELFF. DNA for the CDR3: TGTGCCAGCGGGTCTTGGGATCGGAGGACTTTCGGGGAGCTGTTTTTT. The whole variable domain, remainder taken from reference TRBV9 and TRBJ2-2, is DSGVTQTPKHLITATGQRVTLRCSPRSGDLSVYWYQQSLDQGLQFLIQYYNGEERAKGNILERFSAQQFPDLHSELNLSSLELGDSALYFCASGSWDRRTFGELFFGEGSRLTVL.